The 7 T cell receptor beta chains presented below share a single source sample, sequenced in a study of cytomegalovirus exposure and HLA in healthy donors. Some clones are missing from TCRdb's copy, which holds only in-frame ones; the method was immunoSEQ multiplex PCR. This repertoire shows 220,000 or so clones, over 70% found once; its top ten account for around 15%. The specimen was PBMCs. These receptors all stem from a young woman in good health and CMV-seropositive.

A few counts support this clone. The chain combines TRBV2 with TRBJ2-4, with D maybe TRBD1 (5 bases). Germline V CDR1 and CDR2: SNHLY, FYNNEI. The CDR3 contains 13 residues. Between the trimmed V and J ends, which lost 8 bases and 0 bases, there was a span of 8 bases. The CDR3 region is CASVGLAKNIQYF. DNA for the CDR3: TGTGCCAGCGTGGGGCTAGCCAAAAACATTCAGTACTTC.

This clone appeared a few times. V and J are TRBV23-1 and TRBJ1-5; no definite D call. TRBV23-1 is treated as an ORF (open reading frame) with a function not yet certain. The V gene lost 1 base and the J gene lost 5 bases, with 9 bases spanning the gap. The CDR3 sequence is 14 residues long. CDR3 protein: CASSQFRDYQPQHF. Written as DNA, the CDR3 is TGCGCCAGCAGTCAATTTCGCGATTATCAGCCCCAGCATTTT.

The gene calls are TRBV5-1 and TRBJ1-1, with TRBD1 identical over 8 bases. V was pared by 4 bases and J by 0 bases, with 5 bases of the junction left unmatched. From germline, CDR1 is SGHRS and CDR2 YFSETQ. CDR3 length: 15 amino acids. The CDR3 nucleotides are TGCGCCAGCAGCAAGGCGGGACAGGTGAACACTGAAGCTTTCTTT. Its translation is CASSKAGQVNTEAFF.

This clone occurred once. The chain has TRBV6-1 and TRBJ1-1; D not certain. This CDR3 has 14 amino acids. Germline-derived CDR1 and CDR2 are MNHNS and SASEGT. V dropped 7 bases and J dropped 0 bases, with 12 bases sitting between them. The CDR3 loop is CASTRERVNTEAFF. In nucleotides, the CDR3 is TGTGCCAGCACTAGAGAAAGGGTGAACACTGAAGCTTTCTTT.

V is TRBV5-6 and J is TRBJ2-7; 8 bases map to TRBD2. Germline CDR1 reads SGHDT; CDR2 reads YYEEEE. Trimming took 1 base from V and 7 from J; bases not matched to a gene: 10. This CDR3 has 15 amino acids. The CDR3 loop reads CASSLSGSNLREQYF. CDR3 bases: TGTGCCAGCAGCTTGAGCGGGAGCAACCTGAGGGAGCAGTACTTC.

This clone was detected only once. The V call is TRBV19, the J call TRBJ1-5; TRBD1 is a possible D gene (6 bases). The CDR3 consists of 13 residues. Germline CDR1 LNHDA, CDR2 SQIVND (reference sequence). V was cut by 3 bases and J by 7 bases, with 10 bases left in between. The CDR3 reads CASSIGDIQPQHF. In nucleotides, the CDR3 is TGTGCCAGTAGTATCGGGGACATACAGCCCCAGCATTTT.

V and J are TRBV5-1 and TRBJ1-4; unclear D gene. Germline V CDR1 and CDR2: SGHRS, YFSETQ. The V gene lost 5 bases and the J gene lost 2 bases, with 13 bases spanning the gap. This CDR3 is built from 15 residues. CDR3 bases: TGCGCCAGCAGAAGGAGCCAAGGCACTAATGAAAAACTGTTTTTT. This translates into CASRRSQGTNEKLFF.